The next 30 T cell receptor beta chains were all read from a single sample in a study of T cell changes during pregnancy in multiple sclerosis. Data came from immunoSEQ multiplex PCR; TCRdb stores just in-frame clones and leaves some out. This table holds under 45,000 clones, 80% to 95% found once. Source: CD4+ T cells from peripheral blood mononuclear cells, taken in the third trimester of pregnancy. All receptors derive from a female donor in good health, enrolled as a control in a pregnancy study.

The chain employs TRBV19 and TRBJ1-5, with D possibly TRBD1 on 6 matching bases. With 7 bases removed from V and 2 bases from J, the gap between germline ends came to 15 bases. The CDR3 is 15 residues long. CDR1 and CDR2 from the germline V gene are LNHDA and SQIVND (reference sequence). CDR3 DNA: TGTGCCAGTAAACGTACAGGGTCGGGCAATCAGCCCCAGCATTTT. Translating it yields CASKRTGSGNQPQHF.

The J gene is TRBJ1-2, the V gene TRBV2; possibly TRBD1 for D (5 bases). The CDR3 is 14 amino acids. The germline CDR1 and CDR2 sequences are SNHLY and FYNNEI. Trimming left V 5 bases short and J 4 bases short, with 14 bases between. In DNA, the CDR3 is TGTGCCAGCAGTATGGGGCAGGGTGCCTATGGCTACACCTTC. This translates into CASSMGQGAYGYTF.

The chain recombines TRBV18 with TRBJ2-5, with 7 nucleotides matching TRBD1. Germline V gives CDR1 KGHSH, CDR2 LQKENI. Trimming removed 3 bases from V and 2 bases from J; junction bases left unmatched: 0. This CDR3 has 13 amino acids. Here the CDR3 reads CASSPDRQETQYF. In DNA form, the CDR3 reads TGTGCCAGCTCACCGGACAGGCAAGAGACCCAGTACTTC.

This chain joins TRBV30 and TRBJ1-2; TRBD1 is a possible D gene (5 bases). The V gene lost 0 bases and the J gene lost 6 bases, with 11 bases spanning the gap. The CDR3 runs 13 residues. CDR1 is GTSNPN and CDR2 is SVGIG in the germline V gene (reference sequence). Written as DNA, the CDR3 is TGTGCCTGGAGTGTAACCCGGGGGAATGGCTACACCTTC. This encodes CAWSVTRGNGYTF.

The chain uses TRBV5-4 and TRBJ1-1; D not resolved. Deletions cut 4 bases from V and 1 base from J, with 5 bases between. The germline V gene encodes CDR1 SGHNT and CDR2 YYREEE (reference sequence). CDR3 length equals 12 residues. This CDR3 is CASSPKNTEAFF. The CDR3 bases are TGTGCCAGCAGCCCAAAGAACACTGAAGCTTTCTTT.

The chain employs TRBV5-1 and TRBJ1-2; 9 nucleotides match TRBD1. Germline V CDR1 and CDR2: SGHRS, YFSETQ. V dropped 6 bases and J dropped 2; count of bases not matched to a gene: 11. This CDR3 region has 16 residues. The chain's CDR3 is CASTPGTGTLNYGYTF. The CDR3 nucleotides are TGCGCCAGCACCCCCGGGACAGGGACCCTCAACTATGGCTACACCTTC.

V is TRBV7-8 and J is TRBJ2-7; D uncertain. Per the germline V gene, CDR1 is SGHVS and CDR2 is FQNEAQ. V dropped 6 bases and J dropped 3 bases, with 9 bases sitting between them. This CDR3 comprises 12 residues. The CDR3 nucleotides read TGTGCCAGCAGTGGTAACGGCTACGAGCAGTACTTC. Translating gives CASSGNGYEQYF.

The chain has TRBV28 and TRBJ1-6; possibly TRBD1 for D (5 bases). The V and J ends lost 6 bases and 6 bases respectively, with 21 bases between them. Germline V gene lookup returns CDR1 MDHEN and CDR2 SYDVKM. The CDR3 loop spans 17 amino acids. CDR3 coding DNA: TGTGCCAGCAGCCCGTACCGGGACTCCGATTCTAATTCACCCCTCCACTTT. It encodes CASSPYRDSDSNSPLHF.

The gene calls are TRBV7-9 and TRBJ2-3; D is possibly TRBD2 (5 bases). The CDR3 sequence is 18 residues long. Deletions cut 0 bases from V and 1 base from J, with 17 bases between. Germline values: CDR1 SEHNR, CDR2 FQNEAQ (reference sequence). In nucleotides, the CDR3 is TGTGCCAGCAGCTTAGCGCCCTTCCAGCGGAGAGGCACAGATACGCAGTATTTT. Encoded protein: CASSLAPFQRRGTDTQYF.

The chain uses TRBV7-2 and TRBJ2-7, with 9 bases that match TRBD1. The trim removed 5 bases at V and 2 bases at J, leaving 4 bases unmatched. The CDR3 length is 14 residues. Germline values: CDR1 SGHTA, CDR2 FQGNSA. The CDR3 DNA reads TGTGCCAGCAGCCTCGACAGGGGGACCTACGAGCAGTACTTC. As protein: CASSLDRGTYEQYF.

The chain is built from TRBV4-1 and TRBJ1-2, with unresolved D. V lost 3 bases and J 0 bases, leaving 14 bases between the germline ends. Germline CDR1 MGHRA, CDR2 YSYEKL. The CDR3 length is 16 residues. The DNA of the CDR3 is TGCGCCAGCAGCCAGACCCCGTCGGGGTCTAACTATGGCTACACCTTC. As protein: CASSQTPSGSNYGYTF.

The chain uses TRBV28 and TRBJ1-2; D is possibly TRBD1 (5 bases). Germline loops: CDR1 MDHEN, CDR2 SYDVKM. There are 12 residues in the CDR3. V lost 3 bases and J 9 bases, leaving 11 bases between the germline ends. CDR3 amino acids: CASSFRARSYTF. As DNA, the CDR3 is TGTGCCAGCAGTTTCAGGGCTAGGAGCTACACCTTC.

V usage is TRBV11-2 and J usage is TRBJ1-1; 8 nucleotides line up with TRBD1. This CDR3 contains 16 residues. V shed 6 bases, J shed 1 base, and the junction held 10 bases outside the gene matches. Per the germline V gene, CDR1 is SGHAT and CDR2 is FQNNGV. Here the CDR3 reads CASRLAAGTGNTEAFF. The DNA of the CDR3 is TGTGCCAGCAGACTAGCCGCCGGGACAGGGAACACTGAAGCTTTCTTT.

J is TRBJ2-3 and V is TRBV4-3; 7 positions match TRBD1. The germline V gene has CDR1 LGHNA and CDR2 YSLEER. J gave up 5 bases and V 5 bases, and 10 bases lay outside the gene matches. This CDR3 is 15 amino acids long. CDR3 coding DNA: TGCGCCAGCAGCTTGACAGGGATAAAGGGAGATACGCAGTATTTT. Translated: CASSLTGIKGDTQYF.

This clone was seen just once. The chain uses TRBV27 and TRBJ1-3; 8 bases align to TRBD1. The CDR3 totals 15 residues. The junction had 6 bases not matched to a gene; V was cut back by 4 bases and J by 4 bases. Germline V gene data show CDR1 as MNHEY and CDR2 as SMNVEV (reference sequence). CDR3 amino acids: CASSSAGGGGNTIYF. The CDR3 region has the DNA TGTGCCAGCAGTTCAGCAGGGGGCGGGGGAAACACCATATATTTT.

The V call is TRBV27, the J call TRBJ1-4; 8 bases line up with TRBD1. Germline lookup yields CDR1 MNHEY and CDR2 SMNVEV (reference sequence). The length of the CDR3 is 14 residues. Losses at the gene ends were 7 bases for V and 6 bases for J; bases not matched to a gene: 7. The CDR3 region has the DNA TGTGCCAGCAAGTTGGGACAGGCTTATGAAAAACTGTTTTTT. Protein sequence: CASKLGQAYEKLFF.

The V gene is TRBV2, the J gene TRBJ2-2; TRBD1 agrees at 10 bases. This CDR3 has 15 residues. The J segment lost 3 bases and the V segment lost 6 bases, leaving 4 bases of the junction unmatched. CDR1 SNHLY and CDR2 FYNNEI come from the germline V gene. The CDR3 is CASRRQGAHTGELFF. The CDR3 DNA follows: TGTGCCAGCAGACGACAGGGGGCACACACCGGGGAGCTGTTTTTT.

The V call is TRBV4-2, the J call TRBJ1-2, with a weak D call TRBD1 (6 bases). Trimming cost V 4 bases and J 4 bases, with 13 bases left between them. The V gene's germline CDR1 is LGHNA and CDR2 YNFKEQ. This CDR3 is built from 14 residues. The CDR3 region is CASSRQEGPYGYTF. CDR3 DNA sequence: TGTGCCAGCAGCCGACAGGAAGGGCCCTATGGCTACACCTTC.

The chain joins TRBV7-8 to TRBJ2-2; no clear D. V was pared by 4 bases and J by 0 bases, with 9 bases between. Germline V gene lookup returns CDR1 SGHVS and CDR2 FQNEAQ. CDR3 length equals 15 residues. The CDR3 DNA follows: TGTGCCAGCAGCTGGGTAACAGCGAACACCGGGGAGCTGTTTTTT. It codes for CASSWVTANTGELFF.

The chain links TRBV5-6 to TRBJ2-7; weak D call: TRBD2 (5 bases). The V gene's germline CDR1 is SGHDT and CDR2 YYEEEE. The CDR3 has 15 residues. Trimming left V 7 bases short and J 9 bases short, with 26 bases between. CDR3 nucleotide sequence: TGTGCCAGCGAGCGATTTCCGTCGGACGGACTTGGGCAGTACTTC. This translates into CASERFPSDGLGQYF. Complete variable domain (other parts from reference TRBV5-6 and TRBJ2-7): DAGVTQSPTHLIKTRGQQVTLRCSPKSGHDTVSWYQQALGQGPQFIFQYYEEEERQRGNFPDRFSGHQFPNYSSELNVNALLLGDSALYLCASERFPSDGLGQYFGPGTRLTVT.

The chain joins TRBV5-6 to TRBJ2-5, with 7 bases lining up with TRBD2. The CDR3 sequence is 14 residues long. The V segment lost 4 bases and the J segment 9 bases; nucleotides outside the gene matches: 12. Germline CDR1 reads SGHDT; CDR2 reads YYEEEE. As DNA, the CDR3 is TGTGCCAGCAGCCTGATGGCGGGGGTCGGGGCCCAGTACTTC. This translates into CASSLMAGVGAQYF.

The chain carries TRBV7-3 and TRBJ2-1, with 10 bases aligning to TRBD2. Germline V gives CDR1 SGHTA, CDR2 FQGTGA. This CDR3 contains 15 residues. V lost 5 bases and J lost 9; bases outside the gene matches: 10. The CDR3 protein is CASSPGLAERREQFF. The CDR3 DNA follows: TGTGCCAGCAGCCCCGGACTAGCGGAGAGGCGTGAGCAGTTCTTC.

V gene TRBV2 combines with J gene TRBJ1-1, with TRBD1 identical over 7 bases. In germline, CDR1 is SNHLY, CDR2 FYNNEI. The CDR3 covers 13 residues. Unmatched junction bases numbered 2, after V lost 7 bases and J lost 0 bases. CDR3 nucleotide sequence: TGTGCCAGCACGGGACAGATGAACACTGAAGCTTTCTTT. It specifies CASTGQMNTEAFF.

V and J are TRBV5-1 and TRBJ2-2; 7 bases are a match to TRBD1. Germline V lookup: CDR1 SGHRS, CDR2 YFSETQ. The J segment lost 0 bases and the V segment lost 4 bases, leaving 6 bases of the junction unmatched. The CDR3 length is 16 residues. The DNA for the CDR3 is TGCGCCAGCAGCCAGACAGGGACCGCGAACACCGGGGAGCTGTTTTTT. As protein: CASSQTGTANTGELFF.

This clone was found a few times. This rearrangement joins TRBV4-3 to TRBJ2-1; 8 bases align to TRBD1. V trimming: 4 bases; J trimming: 3 bases; junction bases outside the gene matches: 5. The CDR3 totals 15 residues. CDR1 and CDR2 (germline): LGHNA, YSLEER. This CDR3 is CASSPRQGIYNEQFF. CDR3 DNA: TGCGCCAGCAGCCCCCGACAGGGGATCTACAATGAGCAGTTCTTC.

V usage is TRBV6-1 and J usage is TRBJ2-2; no definite D call. The CDR3 has 12 amino acids. V was cut by 6 bases and J by 1 base, with 3 bases left in between. CDR1 and CDR2 (germline): MNHNS, SASEGT. The CDR3 region is CASRRNTGELFF. The CDR3 DNA is TGTGCCAGCAGGAGGAACACCGGGGAGCTGTTTTTT.

This rearrangement joins TRBV27 to TRBJ2-2; TRBD1 matches 8 bases. The CDR3 spans 16 residues. CDR1 is MNHEY and CDR2 is SMNVEV in the germline V gene (reference sequence). The J segment lost 3 bases and the V segment lost 9 bases, leaving 12 bases of the junction unmatched. This CDR3 reads CASRKGTGLDTGELFF. The CDR3, as DNA: TGTGCCAGTAGGAAGGGGACAGGCCTCGACACCGGGGAGCTGTTTTTT.

The genes are TRBV18 and TRBJ1-4, with D possibly TRBD1 on 6 matching bases. Trimming pared 5 bases from V and 5 bases from J, leaving 9 bases between. The CDR3 covers 13 residues. CDR1 and CDR2 from the germline V gene are KGHSH and LQKENI. The CDR3: CASSGGQNEKLFF. The CDR3 DNA follows: TGTGCCAGCTCAGGGGGCCAAAATGAAAAACTGTTTTTT.

V and J are TRBV7-2 and TRBJ2-7; 12 bases line up with TRBD2. V shed 5 bases and J 2 bases; nucleotides not matched to a gene: 4. CDR3 length: 15 amino acids. Germline assignment: CDR1 SGHTA and CDR2 FQGNSA. CDR3 nucleotide sequence: TGTGCCAGCAGCCAGACTAGCGGGGGTACCTACGAGCAGTACTTC. The encoded protein is CASSQTSGGTYEQYF.

V and J are TRBV6-5 and TRBJ1-2; 8 bases are a match to TRBD1. J lost 2 bases, V lost 6 bases, and 8 bases had no gene match. The CDR3 loop spans 15 amino acids. CDR1 is MNHEY, CDR2 SVGAGI, per germline. This CDR3 reads CASRKDRGGNYGYTF. In nucleotides, the CDR3 is TGTGCCAGCAGGAAAGACAGGGGCGGGAACTATGGCTACACCTTC.